This entry lists 23 T cell receptor beta chains sequenced from one sample in a study of cytomegalovirus exposure and HLA in healthy donors. With 60 Vbeta and 13 Jbeta primers, the PCR was carried out. Sequencing used immunoSEQ multiplex PCR; TCRdb keeps in-frame clones, though not all of them. The table lists 200,000 or so clones, approximately 83% of them singletons. Sequenced: PBMCs. Receptor source: a boy aged 2-15 years in good health and CMV-seronegative.

V usage is TRBV29-1 and J usage is TRBJ1-1; a possible D gene is TRBD1 (6 bases). CDR1 is SQVTM, CDR2 ANQGSEA, per germline. With 2 bases removed from V and 5 bases from J, the gap between germline ends came to 18 bases. The length of the CDR3 is 15 residues. CDR3 sequence (DNA): TGCAGCGTTGAAAACCGACAGGACCGGTTAACTGAAGCTTTCTTT. Protein product: CSVENRQDRLTEAFF.

Details on this clone: The identical CDR3 is also encoded by other nucleotide sequences in the sample. V usage is TRBV7-3 and J usage is TRBJ1-1; 7 bases are a match to TRBD1. V dropped 5 bases and J dropped 11; count of bases not matched to a gene: 14. Germline V gives CDR1 SGHTA, CDR2 FQGTGA. This CDR3 has 14 amino acids. The CDR3 nucleotides read TGTGCCAGCAGCCCCACCCGGGACAGCTACGAGGCTTTCTTT. This translates into CASSPTRDSYEAFF.

The chain carries TRBV5-4 and TRBJ2-5, with 13 bases that match TRBD2. Germline trimming cut 4 bases from V and 2 bases from J; bases unmatched to any gene: 8. Germline assignment: CDR1 SGHNT and CDR2 YYREEE (reference sequence). The CDR3 consists of 17 residues. The DNA for the CDR3 is TGTGCCAGCAGCAGGGGACTAGCGGGGACTCCACAAGAGACCCAGTACTTC. Protein product: CASSRGLAGTPQETQYF.

This clone is a singleton in its sample. This chain connects TRBV4-3 to TRBJ2-2; tentative D call: TRBD2 (6 bases). Germline lookup yields CDR1 LGHNA and CDR2 YSLEER. Between the trimmed V and J ends, which lost 4 bases and 0 bases, there was a span of 12 bases. The CDR3 is made up of 16 amino acids. The CDR3 bases are TGCGCCAGCAGCCTCTGGGGGGATCCGAACACCGGGGAGCTGTTTTTT. This codes for CASSLWGDPNTGELFF.

This sequence joins TRBV6-4 and TRBJ2-7, with TRBD2 matching over 7 bases. The CDR3 is 15 amino acids. Looked up from germline, CDR1 is MRHNA and CDR2 is SNTAGT. V lost 2 bases, J lost 3 bases, and 7 bases stayed unmatched. The CDR3 loop is CASSDPPGRNYEQYF. As DNA, the CDR3 is TGTGCCAGCAGTGACCCCCCCGGGAGGAACTACGAGCAGTACTTC.

This sequence joins TRBV15 and TRBJ1-4; no clear D gene. Trimming took 1 base from V and 4 from J, leaving 7 bases between them. The CDR3 is 14 amino acids. Germline V gene sequence: CDR1 LNHNV, CDR2 YYDKDF (reference sequence). CDR3 nucleotides: TGTGCCACCAGCAGAGTGTGGCATAATGAAAAACTGTTTTTT. It yields the protein CATSRVWHNEKLFF.

The chain links TRBV2 to TRBJ2-7; TRBD2 aligns across 7 bases. V shed 7 bases, J shed 3 bases, and the junction held 9 bases outside the gene matches. Germline loops: CDR1 SNHLY, CDR2 FYNNEI. The CDR3 is made up of 14 amino acids. DNA for the CDR3: TGTGCCAGCACAGAACCAGCGGGGTACTACGAGCAGTACTTC. Amino acids: CASTEPAGYYEQYF.

The rearrangement links TRBV11-2 to TRBJ1-1, with D perhaps matching TRBD1 (5 bases). Germline assignment: CDR1 SGHAT and CDR2 FQNNGV. V was pared by 5 bases and J by 3 bases, with 7 bases between. CDR3 length equals 12 residues. CDR3 sequence reads: CASSEQDTEAFF. Here the CDR3 DNA reads TGTGCCAGCAGCGAACAGGACACTGAAGCTTTCTTT.

The chain uses TRBV11-2 and TRBJ2-1, with 10 nucleotides matching TRBD1. CDR1 and CDR2 from the germline V gene are SGHAT and FQNNGV. Trimming removed 7 bases from V and 10 bases from J; junction bases left unmatched: 16. The CDR3 length is 16 residues. CDR3 in amino acids: CASTDQRGQGGVEQFF. CDR3 nucleotides: TGTGCCAGCACCGACCAACGTGGACAGGGGGGTGTAGAGCAGTTCTTC.

V is TRBV4-1 and J is TRBJ1-1; no clear D gene. The CDR3 is 16 residues long. Germline V gene sequence: CDR1 MGHRA, CDR2 YSYEKL. Trimming stripped 1 base from V and 4 bases from J, with 16 bases between. CDR3 sequence reads: CASSQAFGRRATEAFF. CDR3 in DNA: TGCGCCAGCAGCCAAGCTTTCGGCAGGCGGGCCACTGAAGCTTTCTTT.

As regards this clone: Different DNA sequences within this sample yield the same CDR3. The V gene is TRBV30, the J gene TRBJ2-1; TRBD1 matches 7 bases. The junction had 1 base not matched to a gene; V was cut back by 1 base and J by 7 bases. Germline CDR1 and CDR2: GTSNPN and SVGIG (reference sequence). There are 12 residues in the CDR3. The CDR3 reads CAWSAQGNEQFF. In DNA, the CDR3 is TGTGCCTGGAGTGCACAGGGGAATGAGCAGTTCTTC.

V and J are TRBV6-5 and TRBJ1-5; D gene ambiguous. V was clipped by 6 bases and J by 4 bases, with 16 bases between them. CDR1 MNHEY and CDR2 SVGAGI come from the germline V gene. This CDR3 is built from 15 residues. The DNA for the CDR3 is TGTGCCAGCAGGGCGTCCCCCGGAGATAATCAGCCCCAGCATTTT. This sequence encodes CASRASPGDNQPQHF.

The chain joins TRBV7-9 to TRBJ2-1; TRBD2 matches 8 bases. The CDR3 has 16 amino acids. Trimming cost V 1 base and J 3 bases; bases outside gene matches: 5. Germline V gives CDR1 SEHNR, CDR2 FQNEAQ (reference sequence). The CDR3 nucleotides are TGTGCCAGCAGCTTAGGGACCAGCGGGGGCTACAATGAGCAGTTCTTC. Its protein is CASSLGTSGGYNEQFF.

J is TRBJ2-5 and V is TRBV5-1; D remains ambiguous. This CDR3 has 16 amino acids. The V gene's germline CDR1 is SGHRS and CDR2 YFSETQ. Deletions cut 4 bases from V and 2 bases from J, with 18 bases between. The CDR3 spells CASSPIPTTTQETQYF. CDR3 sequence (DNA): TGCGCCAGCAGCCCCATCCCGACAACCACTCAAGAGACCCAGTACTTC. Full variable domain (outside the CDR3, taken from reference TRBV5-1 and TRBJ2-5): KAGVTQTPRYLIKTRGQQVTLSCSPISGHRSVSWYQQTPGQGLQFLFEYFSETQRNKGNFPGRFSGRQFSNSRSEMNVSTLELGDSALYLCASSPIPTTTQETQYFGPGTRLLVL.

The rearrangement uses TRBV6-6 and TRBJ2-7; 8 bases match TRBD1. V trimming: 6 bases; J trimming: 2 bases; junction bases outside the gene matches: 6. The CDR3 is 14 amino acids. Germline CDR1 and CDR2: MNHNY and SVGAGI (reference sequence). The CDR3 nucleotides are TGTGCCAGCAGCCTCCGGACAGGGCCCTACGAGCAGTACTTC. It is translated as CASSLRTGPYEQYF.

The chain uses TRBV5-1 and TRBJ1-2, with a tentative D call TRBD1 (6 bases). The CDR3 is made up of 15 amino acids. Per the germline V gene, CDR1 is SGHRS and CDR2 is YFSETQ. V was trimmed by 0 bases and J by 4 bases, leaving 13 bases between them. The CDR3 protein is CASSLGAGALYGYTF. CDR3 sequence (DNA): TGCGCCAGCAGCTTGGGGGCAGGGGCCCTCTATGGCTACACCTTC.

The rearrangement uses TRBV7-2 and TRBJ1-1; D is undetermined. Trimming took off 3 bases at V and 3 bases at J, with 8 bases between the two ends. This CDR3 spans 13 amino acids. Germline V gives CDR1 SGHTA, CDR2 FQGNSA. As DNA, the CDR3 is TGTGCCAGCAGCTTCTCCTCGGACACTGAAGCTTTCTTT. Its protein is CASSFSSDTEAFF.

This clone was counted a few times. This rearrangement joins TRBV19 to TRBJ1-4, with D possibly TRBD1 on 6 matching bases. Per the germline V gene, CDR1 is LNHDA and CDR2 is SQIVND (reference sequence). Trimming shortened V by 5 bases and J by 5 bases, and 15 bases separated the two germline ends. The CDR3 contains 15 residues. Here the CDR3 reads CASSWKTGPNEKLFF. CDR3 bases: TGTGCCAGTAGTTGGAAGACAGGACCAAATGAAAAACTGTTTTTT.

The V and J genes are TRBV6-5 and TRBJ1-1; D is ambiguous. V was clipped by 4 bases and J by 1 base, with 4 bases between them. This CDR3 region has 12 residues. Germline CDR1 is MNHEY and CDR2 is SVGAGI. The CDR3 sequence is CASSLANTEAFF. The CDR3 DNA reads TGTGCCAGCAGTTTGGCGAACACTGAAGCTTTCTTT.

The count of this clone is one. J is TRBJ1-1 and V is TRBV18; TRBD1 is a possible D gene (6 bases). The V gene lost 4 bases and the J gene lost 0 bases, with 18 bases spanning the gap. There are 17 residues in the CDR3. CDR1 is KGHSH and CDR2 is LQKENI in the germline V gene. DNA for the CDR3: TGTGCCAGCTCACGAAACAGGGCCGTCGGGATGAACACTGAAGCTTTCTTT. Its translation: CASSRNRAVGMNTEAFF. Drawing the rest from reference TRBV18 and TRBJ1-1, the complete variable domain is NAGVMQNPRHLVRRRGQEARLRCSPMKGHSHVYWYRQLPEEGLKFMVYLQKENIIDESGMPKERFSAEFPKEGPSILRIQQVVRGDSAAYFCASSRNRAVGMNTEAFFGQGTRLTVV.

The rearrangement joins TRBV7-2 to TRBJ2-7; no reliable D call. The V end was cut by 5 bases, the J end by 3 bases, with 5 bases between. This CDR3 region has 11 residues. Germline CDR1 reads SGHTA; CDR2 reads FQGNSA. The CDR3 loop is CASSNNYEQYF. CDR3 DNA sequence: TGTGCCAGCAGCAACAACTACGAGCAGTACTTC.

V usage is TRBV7-6 and J usage is TRBJ1-6; 9 bases line up with TRBD1. Germline V gene data show CDR1 as SGHVS and CDR2 as FNYEAQ. V was pared by 5 bases and J by 7 bases, with 6 bases of the junction left unmatched. This CDR3 comprises 15 residues. CDR3 sequence (DNA): TGTGCCAGCAGCGTACAAGGACAGGGGAATTCACCCCTCCACTTT. It specifies CASSVQGQGNSPLHF. The full variable domain, rest sourced from reference TRBV7-6 and TRBJ1-6, is GAGVSQSPRYKVTKRGQDVALRCDPISGHVSLYWYRQALGQGPEFLTYFNYEAQQDKSGLPNDRFSAERPEGSISTLTIQRTEQRDSAMYRCASSVQGQGNSPLHFGNGTRLTVT.

This clone occurred a few times. The genes are TRBV4-1 and TRBJ2-1; perhaps TRBD1 as D (6 bases). This CDR3 has 11 residues. V lost 8 bases, J lost 10 bases, and 12 bases lay in between. Germline V CDR1 and CDR2: MGHRA, YSYEKL. Here the CDR3 DNA reads TGCGCCAGCCAAAACAGGGCAGAGCAGTTCTTC. Translating it yields CASQNRAEQFF.